This paragraph covers one T cell receptor beta chain sequence. Its matching antigen is unknown. Germline V gives CDR1 MNHNS, CDR2 SASEGT. V was clipped by 5 bases and J by 9 bases; unmatched bases: 11. This CDR3 comprises 15 residues. This specimen comes from a study of response to subunit inactivated influenza vaccine. Each CDR3 protein gets one entry after TCRdb re-called the RT-PCR reads with MiXCR. Among around 480,000 distinct CDR3 sequences listed, approximately 15% were seen once. General observations from the study: The study's authors posited that every seasonal influenza vaccination enlists few new T cells.

V and J are TRBV6-1 and TRBJ2-1; 9 positions match TRBD2. The source of this sequence is a man aged 45 to 75 who received an inactivated influenza vaccine. Sequencing was performed on CD4+ T cells sorted from PBMCs, taken less than 30 months after vaccination. CDR3 sequence reads: CASSPQGLAAGEQFF. CDR3 sequence (DNA): TGTGCCAGCAGTCCTCAGGGACTAGCCGCAGGTGAGCAGTTCTTC.